This is a list of T cell receptor beta chains from one sample in a study of shared clonotypes between healthy human individuals. The table came from immunoSEQ multiplex PCR; TCRdb's copy has only in-frame clones and leaves some out. The sample holds 900,000 to 1,200,000 clones, approximately 80% seen once. The sample was memory CD4+ T cells from PBMCs. The origin of the receptors is a man aged 18 to 30 in good health. Some clones in this sample may be carry-over from other donors' samples. CDR3s include the opening cysteine and the closing phenylalanine or tryptophan. A D gene is named only where the DNA matches it firmly. Size is stated for part of the rows, as once, few or many counts, or as a class when the clone is expanded.

d_gene	v_gene	j_gene	abundance	CDR3aa	CDR3nt
NA	TRBV28	TRBJ1-5	NA	CASRPLGDYQPQHF	TGTGCCAGCAGACCCCTCGGGGATTATCAGCCCCAGCATTTT
NA	TRBV28	TRBJ2-7	NA	CASSSATTGKTYEQYF	TGTGCCAGCAGTTCCGCGACAACAGGGAAGACCTACGAGCAGTACTTC
TRBD2	TRBV7-7	TRBJ2-2	NA	CASSKGLAGGTGELFF	TGTGCCAGCAGCAAGGGACTAGCGGGAGGCACCGGGGAGCTGTTTTTT
NA	TRBV29-1	TRBJ2-7	NA	CSVGAGQPYEQYF	TGCAGCGTTGGGGCCGGACAGCCCTACGAGCAGTACTTC
NA	TRBV5-1	TRBJ2-1	NA	CASSLGVASRNEQFF	TGCGCCAGCAGCTTGGGAGTAGCGAGTAGGAATGAGCAGTTCTTC
NA	TRBV9	TRBJ2-5	NA	CASSVWAISETQYF	TGTGCCAGCAGCGTTTGGGCAATATCGGAGACCCAGTACTTC
NA	TRBV28	TRBJ1-1	NA	CASSLEQLNTEAFF	TGTGCCAGCAGTTTAGAACAGTTGAACACTGAAGCTTTCTTT
NA	TRBV28	TRBJ1-5	NA	CASSFPTSGANQPQHF	TGTGCCAGCAGTTTCCCGACGTCAGGGGCTAATCAGCCCCAGCATTTT
NA	TRBV7-9	TRBJ2-7	NA	CASSPVPPQAYEQYF	TGTGCCAGCAGCCCCGTCCCCCCCCAGGCCTACGAGCAGTACTTC
TRBD1	TRBV28	TRBJ2-7	few	CASSSPGQGPPYEQYF	TGTGCCAGCAGTTCTCCGGGACAGGGGCCCCCCTACGAGCAGTACTTC
TRBD1	TRBV5-4	TRBJ2-7	NA	CASSLGPGQGLSTRYEQYF	TGTGCCAGCAGCTTGGGACCGGGACAGGGGCTTAGTACGCGCTACGAGCAGTACTTC
TRBD1	TRBV9	TRBJ1-2	few	CASSPRQGDGYTF	TGTGCCAGCAGCCCACGACAGGGAGATGGCTACACCTTC
TRBD2	TRBV29-1	TRBJ2-1	NA	CSGLTSGAGFEQFF	TGCAGCGGGTTAACTAGCGGGGCGGGATTTGAGCAGTTCTTC
TRBD1	TRBV9	TRBJ1-3	few	CASSVAGQGRSGNTIYF	TGTGCCAGCAGCGTAGCGGGACAGGGACGCTCTGGAAACACCATATATTTT
TRBD1	TRBV5-1	TRBJ2-7	NA	CASSSYPYRGLSYEQYF	TGCGCCAGCAGCTCCTACCCTTACAGGGGCCTCTCCTACGAGCAGTACTTC
NA	TRBV4-2	TRBJ2-6	NA	CASSTTDRSSGANVLTF	TGTGCCAGCAGCACTACAGACCGATCCTCTGGGGCCAACGTCCTGACTTTC
NA	TRBV5-1	TRBJ1-4	NA	CASSFRPGGYNEKLFF	TGCGCCAGCAGCTTCCGACCGGGGGGCTATAATGAAAAACTGTTTTTT
TRBD2	TRBV11-2	TRBJ2-1	NA	CASSSLAGDGIYEQFF	TGTGCCAGCAGCTCCCTAGCGGGAGATGGTATCTATGAGCAGTTCTTC